Listed here is a single T cell receptor beta chain. The antigen remains unidentified. The germline V and J ends were trimmed by 3 bases and 7 bases, with 18 bases remaining between them. The V gene's germline CDR1 is SEHNR and CDR2 FQNEAQ (reference sequence). The CDR3 covers 16 residues. This sample is part of a study of cytomegalovirus exposure and HLA in healthy donors. Primers: 60 Vbeta forward and 13 Jbeta reverse. The repertoire was sequenced with immunoSEQ multiplex PCR; TCRdb's copy has only in-frame clones and lacks some. The data contain approximately 140,000 clones, roughly 80% of them singletons. Study outcomes and limitations: A missense variant in DCLRE1C was later tied to TCR beta V- and J-gene trimming.

This TCR derives from a man aged 40-49 years in good health and CMV-seropositive. The sample comprised PBMCs. The chain carries TRBV7-9 and TRBJ1-4; the D gene is possibly TRBD1 (5 bases). The DNA of the CDR3 is TGTGCCAGCAGCTTTTGGGGGGTCAGGGAAATTGAAAAACTGTTTTTT. Protein: CASSFWGVREIEKLFF.